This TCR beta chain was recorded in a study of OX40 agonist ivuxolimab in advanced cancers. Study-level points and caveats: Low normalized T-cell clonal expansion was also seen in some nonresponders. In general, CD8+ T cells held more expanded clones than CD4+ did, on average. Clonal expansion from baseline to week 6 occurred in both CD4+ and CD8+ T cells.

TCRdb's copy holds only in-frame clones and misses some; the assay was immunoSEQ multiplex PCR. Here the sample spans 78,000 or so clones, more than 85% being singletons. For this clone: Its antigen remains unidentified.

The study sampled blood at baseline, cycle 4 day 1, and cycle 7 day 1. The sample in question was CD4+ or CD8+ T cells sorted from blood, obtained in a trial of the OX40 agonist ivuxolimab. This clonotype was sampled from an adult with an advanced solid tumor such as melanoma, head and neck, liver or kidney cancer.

Here the CDR3 DNA reads TGTGCCAGCAGTTTAGGGGGCATGGCCTACGAGCAGTACTTC. Translated, it gives CASSLGGMAYEQYF. V is TRBV27 and J is TRBJ2-7, with D maybe TRBD1 (6 bases). V was trimmed by 2 bases and J by 2 bases, leaving 10 bases between them. The CDR3 is 14 residues long. Germline assignment: CDR1 MNHEY and CDR2 SMNVEV (reference sequence).